This T cell receptor beta chain was captured by sequencing in a study of spatial heterogeneity in lung cancer. The V gene lost 8 bases and the J gene lost 1 base, with 4 bases spanning the gap. The V gene's germline CDR1 is ENHRY and CDR2 SYGVKD. The CDR3 consists of 11 residues. Time point given: sample taken at primary tumor resection. TCRdb reanalysed the 5' RACE reads using MiXCR and keeps one entry per CDR3 protein. The sample holds 3,000 to 4,000 distinct CDR3 sequences, approximately 5.5% seen once. This clonotype is judged medium-sized. The antigen is unknown. Study-wide findings and caveats: For expanded intratumoral alpha and beta TCRs, counts tracked tumor mutation counts.

The material was lung tumor tissue, obtained at surgery. This sequence originates from a female donor with early-stage non-small cell lung cancer. The rearrangement uses TRBV10-3 and TRBJ2-3; D unclear. CDR3 nucleotide sequence: TGTGCCATCGGGGGCACAGATACGCAGTATTTT. Translating it yields CAIGGTDTQYF.